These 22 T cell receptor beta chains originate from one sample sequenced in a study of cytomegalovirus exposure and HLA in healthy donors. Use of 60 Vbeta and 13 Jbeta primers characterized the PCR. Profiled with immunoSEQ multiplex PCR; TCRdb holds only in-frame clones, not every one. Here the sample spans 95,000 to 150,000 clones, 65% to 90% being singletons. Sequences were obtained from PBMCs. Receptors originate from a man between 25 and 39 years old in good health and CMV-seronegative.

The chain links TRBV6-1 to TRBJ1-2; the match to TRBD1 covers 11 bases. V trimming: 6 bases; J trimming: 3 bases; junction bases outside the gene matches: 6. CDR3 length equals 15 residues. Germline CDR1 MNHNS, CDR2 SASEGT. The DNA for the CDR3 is TGTGCCAGCAGCGTCCGGACAGGGGGCGACTATGGCTACACCTTC. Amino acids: CASSVRTGGDYGYTF.

In nucleotides, the CDR3 is TGTGCCAGCAGCAGACCTAGCGGGGGGGCCACCGGGGAGCTGTTTTTT. This gives the protein CASSRPSGGATGELFF. The chain combines TRBV7-6 with TRBJ2-2, with 12 nucleotides matching TRBD2. This CDR3 contains 16 residues. J lost 4 bases, V lost 5 bases, and 5 bases had no gene match. Germline V CDR1 and CDR2: SGHVS, FNYEAQ.

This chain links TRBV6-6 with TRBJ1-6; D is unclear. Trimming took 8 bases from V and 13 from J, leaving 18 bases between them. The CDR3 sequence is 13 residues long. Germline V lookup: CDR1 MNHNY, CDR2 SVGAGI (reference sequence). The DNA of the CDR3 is TGTGCCAGCGTACCGGCCGCGGGTTTTCCCCTCCACTTT. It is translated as CASVPAAGFPLHF.

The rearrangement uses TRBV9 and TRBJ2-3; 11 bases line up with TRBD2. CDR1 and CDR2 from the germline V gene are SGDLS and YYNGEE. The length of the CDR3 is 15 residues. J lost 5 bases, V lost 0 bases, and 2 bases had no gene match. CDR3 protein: CASSVATSGGDTQYF. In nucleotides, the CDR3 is TGTGCCAGCAGCGTAGCAACTAGCGGGGGAGATACGCAGTATTTT.

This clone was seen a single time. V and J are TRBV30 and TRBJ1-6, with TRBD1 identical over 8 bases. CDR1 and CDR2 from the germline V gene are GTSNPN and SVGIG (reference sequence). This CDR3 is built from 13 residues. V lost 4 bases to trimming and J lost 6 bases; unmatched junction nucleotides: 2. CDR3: CAWTDRGNSPLHF. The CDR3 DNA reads TGTGCCTGGACTGACAGGGGTAATTCACCCCTCCACTTT.

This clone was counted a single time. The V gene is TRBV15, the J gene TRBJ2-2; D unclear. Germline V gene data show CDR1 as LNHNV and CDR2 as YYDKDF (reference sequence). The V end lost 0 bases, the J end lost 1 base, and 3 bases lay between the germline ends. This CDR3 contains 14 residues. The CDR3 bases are TGTGCCACCAGCAGAGATCGGAACACCGGGGAGCTGTTTTTT. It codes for CATSRDRNTGELFF.

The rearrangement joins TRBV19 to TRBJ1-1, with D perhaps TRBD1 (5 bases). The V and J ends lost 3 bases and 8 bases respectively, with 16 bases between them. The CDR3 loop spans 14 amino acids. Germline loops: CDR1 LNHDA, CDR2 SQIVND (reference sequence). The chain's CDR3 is CASSILLHTGEAFF. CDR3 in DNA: TGTGCCAGTAGTATCCTTCTTCACACAGGAGAAGCTTTCTTT.

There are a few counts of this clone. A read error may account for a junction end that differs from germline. This CDR3 reads CASSAGTGGAVF. CDR3 coding DNA: TGTGCCAGCAGCGCCGGGACAGGGGGCGCGGTCTTC. The chain employs TRBV2 and TRBJ2-7; 12 bases are a match to TRBD1. Looked up from germline, CDR1 is SNHLY and CDR2 is FYNNEI. The CDR3 consists of 12 residues.

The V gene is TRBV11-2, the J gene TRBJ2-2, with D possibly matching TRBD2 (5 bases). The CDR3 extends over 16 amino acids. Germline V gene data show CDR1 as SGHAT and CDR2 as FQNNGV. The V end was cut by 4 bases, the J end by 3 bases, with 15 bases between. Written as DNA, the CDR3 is TGTGCCAGCAGCTCGGCGTGGACTCCCTACACCGGGGAGCTGTTTTTT. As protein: CASSSAWTPYTGELFF.

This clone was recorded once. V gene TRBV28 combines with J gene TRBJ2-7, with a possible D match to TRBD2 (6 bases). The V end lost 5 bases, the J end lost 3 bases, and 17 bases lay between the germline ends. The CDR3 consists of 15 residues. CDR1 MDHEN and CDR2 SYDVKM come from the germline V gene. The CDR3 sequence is CASSAEGPAVYEQYF. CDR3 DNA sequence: TGTGCCAGCAGTGCGGAGGGACCGGCCGTCTACGAGCAGTACTTC.

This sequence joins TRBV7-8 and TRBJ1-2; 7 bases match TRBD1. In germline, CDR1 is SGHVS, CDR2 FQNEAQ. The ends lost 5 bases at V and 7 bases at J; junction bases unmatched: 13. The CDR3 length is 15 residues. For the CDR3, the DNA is TGTGCCAGCAGCACCAAGCCGGCAGGGGGTGGTGGCTACACCTTC. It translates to CASSTKPAGGGGYTF.

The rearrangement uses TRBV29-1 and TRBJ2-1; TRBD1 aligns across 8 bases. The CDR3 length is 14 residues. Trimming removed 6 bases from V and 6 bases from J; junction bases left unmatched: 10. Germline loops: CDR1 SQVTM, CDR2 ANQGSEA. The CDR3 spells CSVEQGGRVNEQFF. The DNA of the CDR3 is TGCAGCGTAGAACAGGGGGGTAGGGTCAATGAGCAGTTCTTC.

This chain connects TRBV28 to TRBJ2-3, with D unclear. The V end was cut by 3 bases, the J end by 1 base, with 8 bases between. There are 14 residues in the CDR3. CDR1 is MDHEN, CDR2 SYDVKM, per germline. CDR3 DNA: TGTGCCAGCAGTTTCCGGGTCCGCACAGATACGCAGTATTTT. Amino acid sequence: CASSFRVRTDTQYF.

CDR3 residues: CATPGQPVSGANVLTF. CDR3 nucleotide sequence: TGTGCCACCCCGGGACAGCCGGTCTCTGGGGCCAACGTCCTGACTTTC. The chain has TRBV27 and TRBJ2-6, with 7 nucleotides matching TRBD1. The V gene's germline CDR1 is MNHEY and CDR2 SMNVEV (reference sequence). The CDR3 runs to 16 residues. The ends lost 10 bases at V and 0 bases at J; junction bases unmatched: 9.

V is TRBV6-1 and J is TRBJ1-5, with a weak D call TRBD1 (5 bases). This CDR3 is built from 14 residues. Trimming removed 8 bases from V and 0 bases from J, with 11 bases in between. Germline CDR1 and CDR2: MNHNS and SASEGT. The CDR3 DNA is TGTGCCAGCCGGATCGGGGGTAGCAATCAGCCCCAGCATTTT. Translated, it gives CASRIGGSNQPQHF.

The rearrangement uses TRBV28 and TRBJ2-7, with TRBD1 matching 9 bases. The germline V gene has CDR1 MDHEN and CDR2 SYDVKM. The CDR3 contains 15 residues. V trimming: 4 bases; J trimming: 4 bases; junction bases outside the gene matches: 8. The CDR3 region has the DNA TGTGCCAGCAGTTCGCCGAGGACAGGGGAATACGAGCAGTACTTC. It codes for CASSSPRTGEYEQYF.

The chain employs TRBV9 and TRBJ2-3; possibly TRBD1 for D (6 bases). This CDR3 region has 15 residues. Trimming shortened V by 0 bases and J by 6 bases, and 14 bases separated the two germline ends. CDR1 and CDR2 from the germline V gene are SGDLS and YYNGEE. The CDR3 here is CASSVEGGSMDTQYF. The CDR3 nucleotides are TGTGCCAGCAGCGTAGAAGGGGGATCAATGGATACGCAGTATTTT.

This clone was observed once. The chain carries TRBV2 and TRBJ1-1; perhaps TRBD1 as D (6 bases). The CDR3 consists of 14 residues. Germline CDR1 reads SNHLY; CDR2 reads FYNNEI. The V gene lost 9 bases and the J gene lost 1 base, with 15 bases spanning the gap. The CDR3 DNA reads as TGTGCCAGTACCTTGCGGGGGGCGAACACTGAAGCTTTCTTT. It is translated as CASTLRGANTEAFF.

CDR3 coding DNA: TGTGCCAGCAGCCCGGCAGGGGGATTGAATCAGCCCCAGCATTTT. Translated: CASSPAGGLNQPQHF. The V and J genes are TRBV5-6 and TRBJ1-5; TRBD1 matches at 7 bases. This CDR3 is built from 15 residues. The germline V gene encodes CDR1 SGHDT and CDR2 YYEEEE. V was clipped by 4 bases and J by 4 bases; unmatched bases: 8.

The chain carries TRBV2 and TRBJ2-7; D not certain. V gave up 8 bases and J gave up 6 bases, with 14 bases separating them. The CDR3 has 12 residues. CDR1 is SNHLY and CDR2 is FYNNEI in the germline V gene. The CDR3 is CASFYGFREQYF. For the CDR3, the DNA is TGTGCCAGCTTCTACGGTTTTCGCGAGCAGTACTTC.

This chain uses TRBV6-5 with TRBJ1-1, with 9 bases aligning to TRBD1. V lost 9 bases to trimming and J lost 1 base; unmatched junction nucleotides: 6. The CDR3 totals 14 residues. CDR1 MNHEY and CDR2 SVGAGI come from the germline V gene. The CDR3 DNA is TGTGCCAGTTTACAGGGGGCAGGGAACACTGAAGCTTTCTTT. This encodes CASLQGAGNTEAFF.

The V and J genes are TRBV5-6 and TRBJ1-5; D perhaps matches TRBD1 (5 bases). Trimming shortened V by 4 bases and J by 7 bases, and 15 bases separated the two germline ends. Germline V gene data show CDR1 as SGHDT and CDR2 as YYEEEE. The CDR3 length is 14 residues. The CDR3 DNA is TGTGCCAGCAGCCTTTCTGGGGCAGGACAGCCCCAGCATTTT. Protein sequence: CASSLSGAGQPQHF.